These T cell receptor beta chains were read from a single sample in a study of blood T cell repertoires in COVID-19. Clones were read by immunoSEQ multiplex PCR, and TCRdb kept only the in-frame ones, dropping some. The repertoire consists of under 65,000 clones, with 75% to 95% occurring once and the leading ten covering over 8%. The specimen was peripheral blood. The receptors shown here come from a woman of 80 years or more with active COVID-19. The CDR3 runs from the conserved cysteine through the conserved F or W.

j_gene: TRBJ2-7
len: 14
v_gene: TRBV5-4
CDR3aa: CASSLDRGDYEQYF

j_gene: TRBJ2-2
len: 16
v_gene: TRBV5-1
CDR3aa: CASSPTSGRQTGELFF

j_gene: TRBJ1-4
len: 14
v_gene: TRBV7-2
CDR3aa: CASSQGGADEKLFF

j_gene: TRBJ2-5
len: 14
v_gene: TRBV6-6
CDR3aa: CASSMGIDGGYQYF

j_gene: TRBJ1-4
len: 17
v_gene: TRBV5-8
CDR3aa: CASSLAAGGHGNEKLFF

j_gene: TRBJ2-7
len: 13
v_gene: TRBV4-1
CDR3aa: CASSPVGGLEQYF

j_gene: TRBJ2-1
len: 17
v_gene: TRBV30
CDR3aa: CAWSPPERGGAGNEQFF

j_gene: TRBJ1-5
len: 15
v_gene: TRBV5-6
CDR3aa: CASSSRGTGRQPQHF

j_gene: TRBJ2-7
len: 17
v_gene: TRBV10-1
CDR3aa: CASRPGLAGGKSHEQYF

j_gene: TRBJ2-5
len: 14
v_gene: TRBV5-1
CDR3aa: CASSLEGAQETQYF

j_gene: TRBJ2-1
len: 16
v_gene: TRBV5-1
CDR3aa: CASSPEGQGLNNEQFF

j_gene: TRBJ2-2
len: 15
v_gene: TRBV7-2
CDR3aa: CASSPQGSNTGELFF

j_gene: TRBJ2-7
len: 14
v_gene: TRBV13
CDR3aa: CASSRSGSSYEQYF

j_gene: TRBJ2-3
len: 15
v_gene: TRBV30
CDR3aa: CAWSPKHSWRDTQYF

j_gene: TRBJ2-2
len: 18
v_gene: TRBV24-1
CDR3aa: CATSPITPGTGGTGELFF

j_gene: TRBJ2-3
len: 15
v_gene: TRBV24-1
CDR3aa: CATRGTSGSEFAQYF

j_gene: TRBJ2-7
len: 13
v_gene: TRBV27
CDR3aa: CASSSQDRDGWYF

j_gene: TRBJ1-6
len: 13
v_gene: TRBV2
CDR3aa: CAVKDEEGPPLHF

j_gene: TRBJ1-1
len: 11
v_gene: TRBV29-1
CDR3aa: CSSGQGTEAFF

j_gene: TRBJ2-2
len: 15
v_gene: TRBV3-1/TRBV3-2
CDR3aa: CASTLGVQNTGELFF

j_gene: TRBJ2-2
len: 16
v_gene: TRBV27
CDR3aa: CASSFQGSSKSGELFF

j_gene: TRBJ2-3
len: 16
v_gene: TRBV6-6
CDR3aa: CASSRQSGAGTDTQYF

j_gene: TRBJ1-1
len: 13
v_gene: TRBV28
CDR3aa: CASSTGQGVEAFF

j_gene: TRBJ2-3
len: 13
v_gene: TRBV10-1
CDR3aa: CATSARDTDTQYF

j_gene: TRBJ2-5
len: 15
v_gene: TRBV5-1
CDR3aa: CASSSTGGAWETQYF

j_gene: TRBJ1-3
len: 16
v_gene: TRBV9
CDR3aa: CASSPRVELSGNTIYF

j_gene: TRBJ2-2
len: 14
v_gene: TRBV24-1
CDR3aa: CATSVPGDTGELFF

j_gene: TRBJ1-1
len: 16
v_gene: TRBV4-1
CDR3aa: CASSLRPSGLDTEAFF

j_gene: TRBJ1-5
len: 14
v_gene: TRBV19
CDR3aa: CASSYSGGNQPQHF

j_gene: TRBJ2-5
len: 13
v_gene: TRBV5-4
CDR3aa: CASSFQGQETQYF